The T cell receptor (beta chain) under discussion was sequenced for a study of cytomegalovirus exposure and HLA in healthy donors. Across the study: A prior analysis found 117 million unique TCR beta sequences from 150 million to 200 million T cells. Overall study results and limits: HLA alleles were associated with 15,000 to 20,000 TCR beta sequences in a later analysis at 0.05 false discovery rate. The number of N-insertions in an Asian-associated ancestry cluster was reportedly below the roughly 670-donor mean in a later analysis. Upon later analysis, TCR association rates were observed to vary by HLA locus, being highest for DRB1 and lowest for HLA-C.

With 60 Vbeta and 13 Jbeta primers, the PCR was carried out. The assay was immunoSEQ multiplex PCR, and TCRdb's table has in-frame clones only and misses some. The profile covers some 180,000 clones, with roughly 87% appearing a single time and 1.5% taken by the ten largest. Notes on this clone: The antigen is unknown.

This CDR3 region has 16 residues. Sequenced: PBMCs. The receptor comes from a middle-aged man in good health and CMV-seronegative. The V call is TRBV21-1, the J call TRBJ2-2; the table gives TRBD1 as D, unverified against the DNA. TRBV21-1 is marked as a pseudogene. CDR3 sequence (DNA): TGTGCCAACGCGACAAACGCCGGCCCGAACACCGGGGAGCTGTTTTTT. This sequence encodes CANATNAGPNTGELFF.